The 17 T cell receptor beta chains listed next were all sequenced from one sample in a study of control samples from healthy donors and cancer patients. Measured with immunoSEQ multiplex PCR; TCRdb has only the in-frame clones, and not every one. The sample has 100,000 or so clones, approximately 83% seen once. Sequencing was done on a sample of blood. Every receptor here comes from a woman in her fifties or sixties in good health.

The chain employs TRBV4-3 and TRBJ2-2; the D gene is possibly TRBD2 (5 bases). The CDR3 extends over 16 amino acids. Trimming cost V 1 base and J 3 bases, with 12 bases left between them. Germline loops: CDR1 LGHNA, CDR2 YSLEER. The CDR3 bases are TGCGCCAGCAGCCAAGTCGGCTGGCGGGACACCGGGGAGCTGTTTTTT. Its translation: CASSQVGWRDTGELFF.

The chain recombines TRBV29-1 with TRBJ1-1, with TRBD1 as a possible D gene (5 bases). Trimming cost V 4 bases and J 5 bases, with 14 bases left between them. Germline CDR1 is SQVTM and CDR2 is ANQGSEA. The CDR3 spans 13 residues. Here the CDR3 DNA reads TGCAGCGTTGGACACGGGGGACGGACTGAAGCTTTCTTT. Amino acids: CSVGHGGRTEAFF.

The chain uses TRBV4-3 and TRBJ2-1, with TRBD1 identical over 7 bases. This CDR3 comprises 15 residues. The V gene end was trimmed by 5 bases and the J gene end by 5 bases; junction bases not matched to a gene: 9. CDR1 and CDR2 (germline): LGHNA, YSLEER. CDR3: CASSTWTGPHNEQFF. CDR3 bases: TGCGCCAGCAGCACATGGACAGGCCCGCACAATGAGCAGTTCTTC.

The chain is built from TRBV6-2 or TRBV6-3 and TRBJ2-5, with 14 bases aligning to TRBD2. The CDR3 is 14 residues long. Germline V CDR1 and CDR2: MNHEY, SVGEGT. V shed 5 bases, J shed 9 bases, and the junction held 5 bases outside the gene matches. The CDR3 loop is CASSRTSGGRSQYF. CDR3 bases: TGTGCCAGCAGTCGGACTAGCGGGGGGAGATCCCAGTACTTC.

This chain connects TRBV4-3 to TRBJ2-3; tentative D call: TRBD1 (5 bases). The CDR3 contains 15 residues. Germline lookup yields CDR1 LGHNA and CDR2 YSLEER. Trimming removed 0 bases at V and 8 bases at J, with 15 bases between. CDR3: CASSQDLVDRGTQYF. The CDR3 DNA follows: TGCGCCAGCAGCCAAGATCTAGTAGATAGGGGTACGCAGTATTTT.

This sequence joins TRBV11-2 and TRBJ1-4; the D is unclear. The germline V and J ends were trimmed by 1 base and 8 bases, with 11 bases remaining between them. CDR3 length: 14 amino acids. Per the germline V gene, CDR1 is SGHAT and CDR2 is FQNNGV. CDR3 residues: CASSLALREEKLFF. In DNA, the CDR3 is TGTGCCAGCAGCTTAGCCCTTAGGGAGGAAAAACTGTTTTTT.

The CDR3 protein is CASSLAVGQTYEQYF. In DNA form, the CDR3 reads TGCGCCAGCAGCTTGGCGGTGGGACAAACCTACGAGCAGTACTTC. The chain has TRBV5-1 and TRBJ2-7; perhaps TRBD1 as D (6 bases). CDR1 and CDR2 (germline): SGHRS, YFSETQ. This CDR3 region has 15 residues. The germline V and J ends were trimmed by 0 bases and 2 bases, with 12 bases remaining between them. The full variable domain, its missing parts supplied by reference TRBV5-1 and TRBJ2-7, is KAGVTQTPRYLIKTRGQQVTLSCSPISGHRSVSWYQQTPGQGLQFLFEYFSETQRNKGNFPGRFSGRQFSNSRSEMNVSTLELGDSALYLCASSLAVGQTYEQYFGPGTRLTVT.

The chain carries TRBV4-1 and TRBJ1-2; D is unclear. Germline CDR1 MGHRA, CDR2 YSYEKL. Trimming left V 0 bases short and J 13 bases short, with 18 bases between. CDR3 length: 14 residues. The CDR3 protein is CASSQEPASYLGTF. The CDR3, as DNA: TGCGCCAGCAGCCAAGAGCCGGCCTCCTACCTCGGCACCTTC.

This chain links TRBV7-8 with TRBJ1-5; 8 bases match TRBD1. J gave up 2 bases and V 5 bases, and 2 bases lay outside the gene matches. CDR1 SGHVS and CDR2 FQNEAQ come from the germline V gene. This CDR3 spans 14 amino acids. The CDR3: CASSQDRGNQPQHF. CDR3 in DNA: TGTGCCAGCAGCCAGGACAGGGGCAATCAGCCCCAGCATTTT.

Turning to this clone: This CDR3 is also generated by other DNA sequences in the sample. The gene calls are TRBV5-5 and TRBJ1-5; TRBD1 agrees at 7 bases. CDR1 is SGHKS, CDR2 YYEKEE, per germline (reference sequence). V was clipped by 4 bases and J by 6 bases; unmatched bases: 4. This CDR3 is built from 13 residues. The CDR3: CASSVDRVQPQHF. For the CDR3, the DNA is TGTGCCAGCAGCGTTGACAGGGTTCAGCCCCAGCATTTT.

V and J are TRBV15 and TRBJ2-1, with 8 bases matching TRBD1. The germline CDR1 and CDR2 sequences are LNHNV and YYDKDF (reference sequence). V trimming: 5 bases; J trimming: 7 bases; junction bases outside the gene matches: 1. This CDR3 contains 12 residues. The CDR3 DNA sequence: TGTGCCACCAGCCGGACAGGGAATGAGCAGTTCTTC. Its translation: CATSRTGNEQFF.

The chain is built from TRBV5-5 and TRBJ1-1, with a possible D match to TRBD1 (5 bases). CDR1 and CDR2 (germline): SGHKS, YYEKEE (reference sequence). V dropped 4 bases and J dropped 6 bases, with 16 bases sitting between them. This CDR3 contains 14 residues. The CDR3 nucleotides read TGTGCCAGCAGCGGTAGAGAGGGCAGGGCTGAAGCTTTCTTT. Residues: CASSGREGRAEAFF. The variable domain in full, with the rest retrieved from reference TRBV5-5 and TRBJ1-1, is DAGVTQSPTHLIKTRGQQVTLRCSPISGHKSVSWYQQVLGQGPQFIFQYYEKEERGRGNFPDRFSARQFPNYSSELNVNALLLGDSALYLCASSGREGRAEAFFGQGTRLTVV.

V usage is TRBV24-1 and J usage is TRBJ2-2; D gene ambiguous. V lost 1 base and J 4 bases, leaving 12 bases between the germline ends. This CDR3 region has 16 residues. Germline V gives CDR1 KGHDR, CDR2 SFDVKD. DNA of the CDR3: TGTGCCACCAGTGATTTACGGCCAGAGATCACCGGGGAGCTGTTTTTT. It is translated as CATSDLRPEITGELFF.

This chain joins TRBV20-1 and TRBJ2-7; D unclear. CDR1 and CDR2 from the germline V gene are DFQATT and SNEGSKA (reference sequence). This CDR3 region has 11 residues. Trimming shortened V by 0 bases and J by 5 bases, and 5 bases separated the two germline ends. The CDR3 DNA reads as TGCAGTGCTAGAGATGTCCACGAGCAGTACTTC. Protein product: CSARDVHEQYF.

The CDR3 protein is CASSFLWESGGYTF. Here the CDR3 DNA reads TGTGCCAGCAGTTTCCTATGGGAATCGGGGGGCTACACCTTC. This chain connects TRBV5-8 to TRBJ1-2, with D uncertain. CDR1 is SGHTS, CDR2 YDEGEE, per germline. V lost 5 bases and J lost 8, with 19 bases in between. This CDR3 has 14 residues.

This clone was observed a single time. The rearrangement links TRBV5-4 to TRBJ2-5, with D possibly matching TRBD1 (5 bases). V was pared by 3 bases and J by 2 bases, with 20 bases between. Per the germline V gene, CDR1 is SGHNT and CDR2 is YYREEE (reference sequence). The CDR3 has 17 residues. CDR3 sequence (DNA): TGTGCCAGCAGCTCTAAGCGAAGTGGGGCGAATCAAGAGACCCAGTACTTC. Its protein product is CASSSKRSGANQETQYF.

The CDR3 sequence: CASILDRVALGEQYF. The CDR3 DNA is TGTGCCAGCATTCTGGACAGGGTTGCTTTGGGTGAGCAGTACTTC. The rearrangement joins TRBV6-5 to TRBJ2-7; 8 bases align to TRBD1. The CDR3 loop spans 15 amino acids. V gave up 7 bases and J gave up 7 bases; unmatched junction bases: 15. Germline CDR1 is MNHEY and CDR2 is SVGAGI.